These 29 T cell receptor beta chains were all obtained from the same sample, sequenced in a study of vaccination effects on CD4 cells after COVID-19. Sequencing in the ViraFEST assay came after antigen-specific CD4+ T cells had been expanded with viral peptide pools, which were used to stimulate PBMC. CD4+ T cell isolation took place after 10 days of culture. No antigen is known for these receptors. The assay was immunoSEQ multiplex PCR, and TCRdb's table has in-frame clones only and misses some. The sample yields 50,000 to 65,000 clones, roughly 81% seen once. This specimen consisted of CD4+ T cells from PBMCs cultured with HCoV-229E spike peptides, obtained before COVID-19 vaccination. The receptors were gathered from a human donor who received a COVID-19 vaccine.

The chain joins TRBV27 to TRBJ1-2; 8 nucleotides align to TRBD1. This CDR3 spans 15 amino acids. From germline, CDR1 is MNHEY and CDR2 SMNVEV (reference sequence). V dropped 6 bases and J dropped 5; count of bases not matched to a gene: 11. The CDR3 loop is CASRRTGGAGYGYTF. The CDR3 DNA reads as TGTGCCAGCAGGCGTACAGGGGGAGCAGGGTATGGCTACACCTTC.

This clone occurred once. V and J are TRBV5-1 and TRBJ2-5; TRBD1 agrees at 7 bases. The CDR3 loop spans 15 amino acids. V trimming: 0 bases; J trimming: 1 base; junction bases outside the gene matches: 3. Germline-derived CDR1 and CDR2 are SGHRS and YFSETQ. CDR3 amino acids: CASSLGDSIQETQYF. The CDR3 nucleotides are TGCGCCAGCAGCTTGGGGGACAGCATCCAAGAGACCCAGTACTTC.

The CDR3 DNA follows: TGTGCCAGCAGTTCTCGGACAGGGCTCTATGGCTACACCTTC. Translating gives CASSSRTGLYGYTF. This chain links TRBV6-5 with TRBJ1-2, with 8 bases fitting TRBD1. The CDR3 is 14 amino acids. V lost 4 bases and J lost 4; bases outside the gene matches: 5. Germline V gene data show CDR1 as MNHEY and CDR2 as SVGAGI.

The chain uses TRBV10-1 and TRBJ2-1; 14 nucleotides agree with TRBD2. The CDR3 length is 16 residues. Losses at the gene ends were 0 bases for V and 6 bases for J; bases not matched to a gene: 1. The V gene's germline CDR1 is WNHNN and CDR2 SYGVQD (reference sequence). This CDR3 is CASSESGLAGVNEQFF. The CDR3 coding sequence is TGCGCCAGCAGTGAGTCGGGACTAGCGGGGGTCAATGAGCAGTTCTTC.

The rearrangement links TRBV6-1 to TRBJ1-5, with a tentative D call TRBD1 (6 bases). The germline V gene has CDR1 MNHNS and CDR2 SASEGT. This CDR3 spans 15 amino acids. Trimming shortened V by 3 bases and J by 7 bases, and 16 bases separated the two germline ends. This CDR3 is CASSDPRGVHQPQHF. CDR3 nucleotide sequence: TGTGCCAGCAGTGACCCTAGGGGGGTTCACCAGCCCCAGCATTTT.

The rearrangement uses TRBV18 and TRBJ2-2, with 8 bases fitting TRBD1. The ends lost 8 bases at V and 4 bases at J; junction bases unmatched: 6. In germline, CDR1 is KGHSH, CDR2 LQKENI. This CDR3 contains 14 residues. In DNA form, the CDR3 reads TGTGCCAGCCGAAAGGGACAGGTCACCGGGGAGCTGTTTTTT. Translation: CASRKGQVTGELFF.

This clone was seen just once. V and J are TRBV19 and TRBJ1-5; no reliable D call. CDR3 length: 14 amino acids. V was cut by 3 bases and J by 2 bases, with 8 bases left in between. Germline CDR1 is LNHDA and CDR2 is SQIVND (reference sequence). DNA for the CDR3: TGTGCCAGTAGTATCCGAGCGGGCAATCAGCCCCAGCATTTT. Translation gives CASSIRAGNQPQHF.

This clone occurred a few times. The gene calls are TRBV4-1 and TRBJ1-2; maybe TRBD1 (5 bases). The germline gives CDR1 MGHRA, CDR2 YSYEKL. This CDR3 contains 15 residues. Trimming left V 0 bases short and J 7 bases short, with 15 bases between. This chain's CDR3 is CASSQEPAVGVGYTF. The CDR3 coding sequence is TGCGCCAGCAGCCAAGAACCCGCGGTGGGGGTTGGCTACACCTTC.

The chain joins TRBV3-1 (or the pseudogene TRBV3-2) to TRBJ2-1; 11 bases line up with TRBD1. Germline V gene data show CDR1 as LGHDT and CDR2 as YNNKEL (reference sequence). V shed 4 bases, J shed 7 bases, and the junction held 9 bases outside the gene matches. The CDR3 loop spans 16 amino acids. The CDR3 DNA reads TGTGCCAGCAGCCGAAGCGGGACAGGGGGACGAAATGAGCAGTTCTTC. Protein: CASSRSGTGGRNEQFF.

The CDR3 reads CASSFSGGTETQYF. In DNA form, the CDR3 reads TGTGCCAGCAGCTTTAGCGGGGGGACGGAGACCCAGTACTTC. J is TRBJ2-5 and V is TRBV7-3; TRBD2 aligns across 10 bases. The CDR3 has 14 amino acids. From germline, CDR1 is SGHTA and CDR2 FQGTGA. J lost 5 bases, V lost 3 bases, and 3 bases had no gene match.

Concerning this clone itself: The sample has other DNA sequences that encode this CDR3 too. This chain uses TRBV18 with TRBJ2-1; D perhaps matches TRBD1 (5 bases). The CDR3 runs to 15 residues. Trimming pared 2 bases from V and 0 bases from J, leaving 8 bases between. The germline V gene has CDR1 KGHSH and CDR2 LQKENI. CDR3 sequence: CASSPSGFSYNEQFF. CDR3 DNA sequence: TGTGCCAGCTCACCATCAGGGTTCTCCTACAATGAGCAGTTCTTC.

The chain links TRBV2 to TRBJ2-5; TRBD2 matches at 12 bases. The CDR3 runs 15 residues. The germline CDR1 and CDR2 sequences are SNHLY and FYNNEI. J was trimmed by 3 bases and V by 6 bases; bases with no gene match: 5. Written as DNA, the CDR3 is TGTGCCAGCAGCATGCGACTAGCGGGGGAAGAGACCCAGTACTTC. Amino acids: CASSMRLAGEETQYF. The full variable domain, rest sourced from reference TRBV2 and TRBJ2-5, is EPEVTQTPSHQVTQMGQEVILRCVPISNHLYFYWYRQILGQKVEFLVSFYNNEISEKSEIFDDQFSVERPDGSNFTLKIRSTKLEDSAMYFCASSMRLAGEETQYFGPGTRLLVL.

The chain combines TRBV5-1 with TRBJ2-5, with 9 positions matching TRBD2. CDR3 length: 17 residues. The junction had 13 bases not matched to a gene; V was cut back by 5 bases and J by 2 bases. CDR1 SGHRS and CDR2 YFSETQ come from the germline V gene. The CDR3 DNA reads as TGCGCCAGCAGGGGCGGGATAGCGGGGGACTTACAAGAGACCCAGTACTTC. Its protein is CASRGGIAGDLQETQYF.

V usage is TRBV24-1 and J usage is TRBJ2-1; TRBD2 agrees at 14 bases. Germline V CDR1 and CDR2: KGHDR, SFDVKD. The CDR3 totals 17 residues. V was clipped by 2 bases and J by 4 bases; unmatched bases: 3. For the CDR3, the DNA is TGTGCCACCAGTGATTCGCGGACTAGCGGGGGGTACAATGAGCAGTTCTTC. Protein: CATSDSRTSGGYNEQFF.

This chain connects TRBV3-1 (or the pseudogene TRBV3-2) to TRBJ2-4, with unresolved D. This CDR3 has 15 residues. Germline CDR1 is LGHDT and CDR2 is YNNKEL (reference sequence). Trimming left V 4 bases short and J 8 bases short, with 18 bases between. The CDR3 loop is CASSPRSSPQHIQYF. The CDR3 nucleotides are TGTGCCAGCAGCCCCCGGTCCAGTCCCCAACACATTCAGTACTTC.

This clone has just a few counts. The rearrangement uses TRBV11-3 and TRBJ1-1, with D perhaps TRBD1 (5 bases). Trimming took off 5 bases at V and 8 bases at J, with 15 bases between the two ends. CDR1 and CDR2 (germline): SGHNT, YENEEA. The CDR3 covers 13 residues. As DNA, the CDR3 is TGTGCCAGCAGCATTACCCCTCGACAGGAAGCTTTCTTT. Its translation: CASSITPRQEAFF.

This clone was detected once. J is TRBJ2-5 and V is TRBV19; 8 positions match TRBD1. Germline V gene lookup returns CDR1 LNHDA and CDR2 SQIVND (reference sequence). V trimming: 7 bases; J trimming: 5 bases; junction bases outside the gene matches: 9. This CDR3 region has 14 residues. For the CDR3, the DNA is TGTGCCAGTACCCCCAGGGGGCGCGGGGAGACCCAGTACTTC. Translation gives CASTPRGRGETQYF.

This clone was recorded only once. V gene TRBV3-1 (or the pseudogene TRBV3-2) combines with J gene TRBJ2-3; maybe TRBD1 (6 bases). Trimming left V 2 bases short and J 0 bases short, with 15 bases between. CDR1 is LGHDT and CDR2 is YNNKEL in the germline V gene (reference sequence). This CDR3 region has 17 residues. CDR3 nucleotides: TGTGCCAGCAGCCAAACTCTTTCGAGGGGGAGCACAGATACGCAGTATTTT. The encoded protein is CASSQTLSRGSTDTQYF.

The CDR3 bases are TGTGCCACCAGTCCCGGGACAGGGGGCGAAAAACTGTTTTTT. The encoded protein is CATSPGTGGEKLFF. V gene TRBV24-1 combines with J gene TRBJ1-4; 12 bases align to TRBD1. CDR1 is KGHDR and CDR2 is SFDVKD in the germline V gene. V trimming: 6 bases; J trimming: 8 bases; junction bases outside the gene matches: 3. The CDR3 is made up of 14 amino acids.

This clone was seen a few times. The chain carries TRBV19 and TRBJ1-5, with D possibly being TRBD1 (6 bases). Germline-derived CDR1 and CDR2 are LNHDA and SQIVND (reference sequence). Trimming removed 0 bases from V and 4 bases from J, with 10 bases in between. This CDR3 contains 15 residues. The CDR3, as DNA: TGTGCCAGTAGTATAGATCAGGGGACGAATCAGCCCCAGCATTTT. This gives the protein CASSIDQGTNQPQHF.

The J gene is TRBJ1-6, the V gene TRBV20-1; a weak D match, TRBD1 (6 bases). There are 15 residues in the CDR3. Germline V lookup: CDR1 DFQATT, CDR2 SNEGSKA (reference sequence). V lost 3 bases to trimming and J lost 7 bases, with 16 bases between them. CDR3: CSASEWGQSNSPLHF. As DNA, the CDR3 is TGCAGTGCTAGTGAGTGGGGACAATCGAATTCACCCCTCCACTTT.

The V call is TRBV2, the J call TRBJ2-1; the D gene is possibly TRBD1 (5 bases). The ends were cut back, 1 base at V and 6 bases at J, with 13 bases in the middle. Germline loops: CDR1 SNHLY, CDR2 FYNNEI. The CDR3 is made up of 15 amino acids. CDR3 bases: TGTGCCAGCAGTGAAGGGGTAGCTAGGGGCAATGAGCAGTTCTTC. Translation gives CASSEGVARGNEQFF.

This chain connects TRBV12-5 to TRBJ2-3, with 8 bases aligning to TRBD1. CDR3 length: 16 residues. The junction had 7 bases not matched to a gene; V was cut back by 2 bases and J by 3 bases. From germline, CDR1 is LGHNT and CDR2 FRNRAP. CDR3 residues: CASGLTRTGTTDTQYF. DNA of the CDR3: TGTGCTAGTGGTTTGACAAGGACAGGGACAACAGATACGCAGTATTTT. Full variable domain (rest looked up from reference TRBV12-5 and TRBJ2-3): DARVTQTPRHKVTEMGQEVTMRCQPILGHNTVFWYRQTMMQGLELLAYFRNRAPLDDSGMPKDRFSAEMPDATLATLKIQPSEPRDSAVYFCASGLTRTGTTDTQYFGPGTRLTVL.

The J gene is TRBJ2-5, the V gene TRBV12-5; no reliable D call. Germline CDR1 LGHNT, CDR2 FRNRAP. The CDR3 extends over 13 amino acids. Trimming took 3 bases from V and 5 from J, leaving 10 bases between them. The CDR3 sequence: CASGFNYGETQYF. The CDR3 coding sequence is TGTGCTAGTGGTTTCAATTACGGGGAGACCCAGTACTTC.

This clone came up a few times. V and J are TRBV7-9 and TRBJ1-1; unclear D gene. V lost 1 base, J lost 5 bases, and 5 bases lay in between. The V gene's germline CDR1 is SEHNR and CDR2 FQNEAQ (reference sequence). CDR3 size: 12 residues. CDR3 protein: CASSLEQTEAFF. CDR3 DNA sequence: TGTGCCAGCAGCTTAGAGCAGACTGAAGCTTTCTTT.

As DNA, the CDR3 is TGCGCCAGCAGCCCGGTGGAGGAGGGGAGTGAAAAACTGTTTTTT. Its protein product is CASSPVEEGSEKLFF. The chain uses TRBV5-1 and TRBJ1-4, with a possible D match to TRBD1 (5 bases). The CDR3 is 15 residues long. Trimming shortened V by 4 bases and J by 7 bases, and 17 bases separated the two germline ends. Germline loops: CDR1 SGHRS, CDR2 YFSETQ.

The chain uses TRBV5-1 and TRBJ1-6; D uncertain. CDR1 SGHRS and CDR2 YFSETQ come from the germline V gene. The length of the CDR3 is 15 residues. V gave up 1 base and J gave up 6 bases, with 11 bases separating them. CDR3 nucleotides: TGCGCCAGCAGCTTGTCGGCAGCCACTAATTCACCCCTCCACTTT. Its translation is CASSLSAATNSPLHF.

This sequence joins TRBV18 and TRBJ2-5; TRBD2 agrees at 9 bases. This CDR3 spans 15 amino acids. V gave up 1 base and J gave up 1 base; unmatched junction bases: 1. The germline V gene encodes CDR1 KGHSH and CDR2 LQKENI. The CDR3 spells CASSPLAGAQETQYF. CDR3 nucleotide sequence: TGTGCCAGCTCACCACTAGCGGGGGCCCAAGAGACCCAGTACTTC.

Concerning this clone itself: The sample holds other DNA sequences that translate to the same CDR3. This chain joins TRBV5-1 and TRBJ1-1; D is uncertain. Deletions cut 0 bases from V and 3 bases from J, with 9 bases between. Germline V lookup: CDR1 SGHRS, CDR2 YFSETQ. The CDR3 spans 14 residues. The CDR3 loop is CASSLGGGDTEAFF. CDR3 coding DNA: TGCGCCAGCAGCTTGGGCGGAGGTGACACTGAAGCTTTCTTT.